What follows are 18 T cell receptor beta chains derived from one specimen sequenced in a study of CD8+ T cells in alopecia areata. cDNA reverse transcribed from extracted RNA served as the sequencing template. Generated by immunoSEQ multiplex PCR, the TCRdb table keeps only in-frame clones and is missing some. The sample includes approximately 200,000 clones, around 60% of them seen just once. The sample's treatment: oral pan-JAK inhibitor, 5-10 mg twice daily. The sample in question was CD4+ T cells sorted from blood, obtained at week 4, from a patient treated with tofacitinib. All receptors derive from a human donor with alopecia areata.

The V and J genes are TRBV15 and TRBJ2-7, with TRBD2 matching over 7 bases. Germline CDR1 and CDR2: LNHNV and YYDKDF (reference sequence). V lost 1 base to trimming and J lost 7 bases; unmatched junction nucleotides: 7. The CDR3 totals 14 residues. CDR3 in amino acids: CATSRAGGLAEQYF. In DNA form, the CDR3 reads TGTGCCACCAGCAGAGCGGGAGGTCTTGCGGAGCAGTACTTC.

The chain carries TRBV10-3 and TRBJ1-1; D not certain. CDR1 ENHRY and CDR2 SYGVKD come from the germline V gene. The length of the CDR3 is 14 residues. V lost 7 bases and J lost 0, with 12 bases in between. This CDR3 reads CAITPGGMNTEAFF. The CDR3, as DNA: TGTGCCATCACGCCAGGCGGCATGAACACTGAAGCTTTCTTT.

This sequence joins TRBV30 and TRBJ2-3; D not resolved. V lost 2 bases and J 0 bases, leaving 0 bases between the germline ends. Germline loops: CDR1 GTSNPN, CDR2 SVGIG (reference sequence). The length of the CDR3 is 11 residues. CDR3 region: CAWSSTDTQYF. The DNA of the CDR3 is TGTGCCTGGAGTAGCACAGATACGCAGTATTTT.

V gene TRBV29-1 combines with J gene TRBJ2-3; possibly TRBD1 for D (5 bases). Germline CDR1 reads SQVTM; CDR2 reads ANQGSEA. CDR3 length: 15 residues. Trimming removed 2 bases from V and 3 bases from J, with 15 bases in between. CDR3 protein: CSVEILGVETDTQYF. CDR3 DNA sequence: TGCAGCGTTGAAATTTTAGGGGTAGAGACAGATACGCAGTATTTT.

This clone was detected a few times. The rearrangement uses TRBV5-1 and TRBJ2-1, with 10 bases aligning to TRBD1. Trimming took 0 bases from V and 4 from J; bases not matched to a gene: 4. The CDR3 sequence is 16 residues long. Germline CDR1 reads SGHRS; CDR2 reads YFSETQ. For the CDR3, the DNA is TGCGCCAGCAGCTTGGTTACGGGACAGGGGTACAATGAGCAGTTCTTC. Protein product: CASSLVTGQGYNEQFF.

The rearrangement links TRBV28 to TRBJ1-5, with D possibly TRBD1 on 6 matching bases. The CDR3 contains 15 residues. V was trimmed by 7 bases and J by 1 base, leaving 14 bases between them. Per the germline V gene, CDR1 is MDHEN and CDR2 is SYDVKM. CDR3 loop: CASTVVGGSNQPQHF. In DNA, the CDR3 is TGTGCCAGCACCGTAGTAGGGGGGAGCAATCAGCCCCAGCATTTT.

The V gene is TRBV2, the J gene TRBJ2-2; D not certain. The CDR3 spans 12 residues. Trimming removed 5 bases from V and 3 bases from J, with 4 bases in between. Germline-derived CDR1 and CDR2 are SNHLY and FYNNEI. CDR3 amino acids: CASSSHTGELFF. The CDR3 DNA follows: TGTGCCAGCAGTAGCCACACCGGGGAGCTGTTTTTT.

V usage is TRBV2 and J usage is TRBJ1-5, with 7 bases lining up with TRBD1. CDR1 is SNHLY and CDR2 is FYNNEI in the germline V gene. With V trimmed by 6 bases and J by 0 bases, 5 bases remained unmatched. The CDR3 sequence is 15 residues long. CDR3 amino acids: CASSPTGRSNQPQHF. DNA for the CDR3: TGTGCCAGCAGCCCGACAGGGCGTAGCAATCAGCCCCAGCATTTT.

The chain recombines TRBV5-6 with TRBJ1-5, with a weak D call TRBD1 (5 bases). V was cut by 5 bases and J by 6 bases, with 12 bases left in between. The CDR3 covers 13 residues. The germline gives CDR1 SGHDT, CDR2 YYEEEE. Here the CDR3 DNA reads TGTGCCAGCAGTGGGGGAGGGAGTCAGCCCCAGCATTTT. Protein sequence: CASSGGGSQPQHF.

The chain carries TRBV5-1 and TRBJ2-2, with 10 bases aligning to TRBD2. CDR3 length: 15 residues. Germline V gene lookup returns CDR1 SGHRS and CDR2 YFSETQ. V was pared by 4 bases and J by 7 bases, with 7 bases of the junction left unmatched. CDR3 loop: CASSPSGSFFGELFF. For the CDR3, the DNA is TGCGCCAGCAGCCCTAGCGGGAGTTTTTTCGGGGAGCTGTTTTTT.

V and J are TRBV18 and TRBJ1-2; D is undetermined. The CDR3 is made up of 12 amino acids. Germline CDR1 KGHSH, CDR2 LQKENI. V was trimmed by 2 bases and J by 0 bases, leaving 1 base between them. The CDR3 sequence: CASSPANYGYTF. The CDR3 DNA is TGTGCCAGCTCACCAGCTAACTATGGCTACACCTTC.

This clone was seen a handful of times. J is TRBJ2-7 and V is TRBV25-1; D uncertain. CDR3 length equals 15 residues. Germline CDR1 MGHDK, CDR2 SYGVNS. The V and J ends lost 2 bases and 5 bases respectively, with 16 bases between them. The CDR3 is CASSETVRRRNEQYF. Written as DNA, the CDR3 is TGTGCCAGCAGTGAAACCGTCCGTCGCCGCAACGAGCAGTACTTC.

Points on this clone: Other DNA sequences of this sample code for an identical CDR3. The gene calls are TRBV5-1 and TRBJ2-5; no clear D gene. The CDR3 sequence is 13 residues long. Trimming shortened V by 0 bases and J by 4 bases, and 7 bases separated the two germline ends. The germline V gene encodes CDR1 SGHRS and CDR2 YFSETQ. The CDR3 loop reads CASSLAGLETQYF. In DNA form, the CDR3 reads TGCGCCAGCAGCTTGGCCGGGTTAGAGACCCAGTACTTC.

J is TRBJ1-1 and V is TRBV30; tentative D call: TRBD1 (5 bases). This CDR3 has 12 residues. Trimming removed 4 bases from V and 5 bases from J, with 11 bases in between. Germline assignment: CDR1 GTSNPN and CDR2 SVGIG (reference sequence). CDR3 in amino acids: CAWNLGRTEAFF. The CDR3 coding sequence is TGTGCCTGGAATTTGGGACGAACTGAAGCTTTCTTT. The full variable domain, in which reference TRBV30 and TRBJ1-1 provide the parts outside the CDR3, is SQTIHQWPATLVQPVGSPLSLECTVEGTSNPNLYWYRQAAGRGLQLLFYSVGIGQISSEVPQNLSASRPQDRQFILSSKKLLLSDSGFYLCAWNLGRTEAFFGQGTRLTVV.

This rearrangement joins TRBV6-6 to TRBJ2-3; D not resolved. The V end was cut by 7 bases, the J end by 2 bases, with 7 bases between. The CDR3 runs 12 residues. CDR1 and CDR2 from the germline V gene are MNHNY and SVGAGI (reference sequence). CDR3 coding DNA: TGTGCCAGCAAGGGCTCCACAGATACGCAGTATTTT. Translating it yields CASKGSTDTQYF.

The V and J genes are TRBV30 and TRBJ2-3; perhaps TRBD1 as D (6 bases). The germline gives CDR1 GTSNPN, CDR2 SVGIG (reference sequence). The CDR3 contains 13 residues. Trimming shortened V by 4 bases and J by 1 base, and 9 bases separated the two germline ends. This chain's CDR3 is CAWKGGRTDTQYF. The DNA of the CDR3 is TGTGCCTGGAAAGGGGGTCGCACAGATACGCAGTATTTT.

J is TRBJ2-3 and V is TRBV9; TRBD2 matches 7 bases. V lost 3 bases to trimming and J lost 2 bases; unmatched junction nucleotides: 9. Germline values: CDR1 SGDLS, CDR2 YYNGEE. The CDR3 loop spans 16 amino acids. The CDR3 DNA reads TGTGCCAGCAGCGCCCTCGGGAGCGGGAACACAGATACGCAGTATTTT. As protein: CASSALGSGNTDTQYF.

The rearrangement uses TRBV30 and TRBJ2-3; D is perhaps TRBD1 (5 bases). The CDR3 has 15 residues. Germline V CDR1 and CDR2: GTSNPN, SVGIG (reference sequence). V was cut by 1 base and J by 9 bases, with 20 bases left in between. In DNA, the CDR3 is TGTGCCTGGAGTGCCAGGGTCTTGAGCACATGGACGCAGTATTTT. Translating it yields CAWSARVLSTWTQYF. Complete variable domain (other parts from reference TRBV30 and TRBJ2-3): SQTIHQWPATLVQPVGSPLSLECTVEGTSNPNLYWYRQAAGRGLQLLFYSVGIGQISSEVPQNLSASRPQDRQFILSSKKLLLSDSGFYLCAWSARVLSTWTQYFGPGTRLTVL.